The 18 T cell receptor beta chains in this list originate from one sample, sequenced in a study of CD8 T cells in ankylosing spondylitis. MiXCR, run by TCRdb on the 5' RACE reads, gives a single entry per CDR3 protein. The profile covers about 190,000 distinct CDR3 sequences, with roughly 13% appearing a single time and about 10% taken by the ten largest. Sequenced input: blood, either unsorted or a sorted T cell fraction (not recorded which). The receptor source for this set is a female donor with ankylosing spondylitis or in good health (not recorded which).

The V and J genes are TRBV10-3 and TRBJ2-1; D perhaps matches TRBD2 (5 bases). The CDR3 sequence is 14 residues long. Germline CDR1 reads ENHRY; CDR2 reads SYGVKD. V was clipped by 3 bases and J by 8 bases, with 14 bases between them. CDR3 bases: TGTGCCATCAGTGAATTTAGCAGCGGAGATGAGCAGTTCTTC. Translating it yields CAISEFSSGDEQFF.

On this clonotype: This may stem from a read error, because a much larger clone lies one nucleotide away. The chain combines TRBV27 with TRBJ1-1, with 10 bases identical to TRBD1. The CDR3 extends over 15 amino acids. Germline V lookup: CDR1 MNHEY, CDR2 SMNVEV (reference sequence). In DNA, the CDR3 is TGTGCCGGCAGTTTATCTGGGACAGGGGACACTGAAGCTTTCTTT. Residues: CAGSLSGTGDTEAFF.

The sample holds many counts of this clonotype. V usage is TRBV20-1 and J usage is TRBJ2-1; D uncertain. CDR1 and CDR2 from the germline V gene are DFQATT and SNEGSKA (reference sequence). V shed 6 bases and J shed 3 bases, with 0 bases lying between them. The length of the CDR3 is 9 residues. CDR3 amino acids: CSAYNEQFF. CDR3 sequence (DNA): TGCAGTGCCTACAATGAGCAGTTCTTC.

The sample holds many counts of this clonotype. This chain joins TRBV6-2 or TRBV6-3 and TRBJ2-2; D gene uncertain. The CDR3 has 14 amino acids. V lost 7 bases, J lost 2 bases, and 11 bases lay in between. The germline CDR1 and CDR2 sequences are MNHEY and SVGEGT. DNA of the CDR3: TGTGCCAGCAAACCTGCGAGCAACACCGGGGAGCTGTTTTTT. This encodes CASKPASNTGELFF.

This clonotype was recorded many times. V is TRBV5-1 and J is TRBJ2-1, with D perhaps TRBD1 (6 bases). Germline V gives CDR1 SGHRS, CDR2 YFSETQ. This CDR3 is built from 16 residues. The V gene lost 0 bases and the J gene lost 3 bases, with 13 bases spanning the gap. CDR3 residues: CASSLVAGAVYNEQFF. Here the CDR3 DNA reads TGCGCCAGCAGCTTGGTCGCAGGGGCTGTCTACAATGAGCAGTTCTTC.

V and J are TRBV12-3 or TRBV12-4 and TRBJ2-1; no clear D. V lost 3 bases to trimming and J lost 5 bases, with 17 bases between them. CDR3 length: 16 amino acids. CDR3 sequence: CASSFGLARADNEQFF. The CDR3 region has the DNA TGTGCCAGCAGTTTTGGGTTGGCCAGAGCAGACAATGAGCAGTTCTTC.

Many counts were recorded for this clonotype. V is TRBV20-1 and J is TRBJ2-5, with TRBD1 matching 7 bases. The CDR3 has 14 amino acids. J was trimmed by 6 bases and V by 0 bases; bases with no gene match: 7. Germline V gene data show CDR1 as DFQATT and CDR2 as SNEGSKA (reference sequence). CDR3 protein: CSARDRRGLKTQYF. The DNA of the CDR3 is TGCAGTGCTAGAGATCGAAGGGGGCTCAAGACCCAGTACTTC.

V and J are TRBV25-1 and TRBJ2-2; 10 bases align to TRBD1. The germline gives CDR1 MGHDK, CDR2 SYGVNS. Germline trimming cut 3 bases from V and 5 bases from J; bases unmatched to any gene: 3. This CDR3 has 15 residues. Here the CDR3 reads CASSDPGQGTGELFF. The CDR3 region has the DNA TGTGCCAGCAGTGATCCGGGACAGGGGACCGGGGAGCTGTTTTTT.

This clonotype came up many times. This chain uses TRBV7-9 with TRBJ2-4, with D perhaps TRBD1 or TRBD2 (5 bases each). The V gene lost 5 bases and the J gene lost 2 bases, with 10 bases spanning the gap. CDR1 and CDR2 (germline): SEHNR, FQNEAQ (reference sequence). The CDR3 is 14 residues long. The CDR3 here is CASSRGASKNIQYF. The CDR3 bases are TGTGCCAGCAGCCGGGGCGCGTCCAAAAACATTCAGTACTTC.

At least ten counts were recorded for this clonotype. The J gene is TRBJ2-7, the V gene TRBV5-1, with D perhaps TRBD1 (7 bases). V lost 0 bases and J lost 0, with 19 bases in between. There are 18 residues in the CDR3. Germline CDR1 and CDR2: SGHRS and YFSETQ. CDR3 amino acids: CASSLEQGGVLVSYEQYF. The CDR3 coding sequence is TGCGCCAGCAGCTTGGAGCAGGGGGGCGTATTAGTCTCCTACGAGCAGTACTTC. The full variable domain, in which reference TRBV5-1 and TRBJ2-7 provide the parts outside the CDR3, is KAGVTQTPRYLIKTRGQQVTLSCSPISGHRSVSWYQQTPGQGLQFLFEYFSETQRNKGNFPGRFSGRQFSNSRSEMNVSTLELGDSALYLCASSLEQGGVLVSYEQYFGPGTRLTVT.

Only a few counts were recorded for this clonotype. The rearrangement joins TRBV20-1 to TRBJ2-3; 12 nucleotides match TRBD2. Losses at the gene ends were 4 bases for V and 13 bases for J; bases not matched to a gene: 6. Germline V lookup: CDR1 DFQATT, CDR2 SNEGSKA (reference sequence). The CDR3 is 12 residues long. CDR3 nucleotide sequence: TGCAGTGCTAATCTAGCGGGAGGGCCAGAGTATTTT. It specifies CSANLAGGPEYF.

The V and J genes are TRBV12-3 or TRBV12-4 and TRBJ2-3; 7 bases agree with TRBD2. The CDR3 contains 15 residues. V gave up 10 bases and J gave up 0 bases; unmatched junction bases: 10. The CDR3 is CATGGGGASTDTQYF. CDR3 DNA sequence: TGTGCCACTGGGGGGGGGGGTGCTAGCACAGATACGCAGTATTTT.

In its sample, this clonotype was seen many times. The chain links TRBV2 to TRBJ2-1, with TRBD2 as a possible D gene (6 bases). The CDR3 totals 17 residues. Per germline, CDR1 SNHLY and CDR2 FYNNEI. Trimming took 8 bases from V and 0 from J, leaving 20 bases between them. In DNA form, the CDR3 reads TGTGCCAGCGGGAGGCTAGCCGATACCCTCTCCTACAATGAGCAGTTCTTC. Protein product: CASGRLADTLSYNEQFF.

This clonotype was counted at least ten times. CDR3 nucleotide sequence: TGTGCCAGCAGCAGTGGCGGGAGGGGTCAGCCCCAGCATTTT. Its translation is CASSSGGRGQPQHF. The rearrangement joins TRBV14 to TRBJ1-5, with D possibly matching TRBD1 (5 bases). CDR3 length equals 14 residues. Germline-derived CDR1 and CDR2 are SGHDN and FVKESK. V lost 5 bases and J 6 bases, leaving 14 bases between the germline ends.

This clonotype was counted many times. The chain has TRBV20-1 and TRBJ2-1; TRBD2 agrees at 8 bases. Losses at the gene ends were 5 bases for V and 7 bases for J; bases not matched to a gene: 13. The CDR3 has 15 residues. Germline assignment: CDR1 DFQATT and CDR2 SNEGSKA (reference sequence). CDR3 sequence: CSAERGLAMGNEQFF. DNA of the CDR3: TGCAGTGCTGAAAGAGGACTAGCAATGGGGAATGAGCAGTTCTTC.

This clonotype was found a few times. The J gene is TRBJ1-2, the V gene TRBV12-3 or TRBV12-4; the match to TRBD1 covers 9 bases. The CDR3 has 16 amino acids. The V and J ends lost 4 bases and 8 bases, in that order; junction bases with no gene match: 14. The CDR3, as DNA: TGTGCCAGCAGTTCCCGGGACAGGGACGGGCGGCAAGGCTACACCTTC. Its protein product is CASSSRDRDGRQGYTF.

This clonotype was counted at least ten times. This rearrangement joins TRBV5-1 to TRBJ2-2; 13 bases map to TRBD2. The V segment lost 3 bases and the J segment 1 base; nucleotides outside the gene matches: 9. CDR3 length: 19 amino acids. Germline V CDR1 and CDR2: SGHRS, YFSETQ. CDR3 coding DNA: TGCGCCAGCAGCTACAAAGGACTAGCGGGAGTAGGGAACACCGGGGAGCTGTTTTTT. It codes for CASSYKGLAGVGNTGELFF.

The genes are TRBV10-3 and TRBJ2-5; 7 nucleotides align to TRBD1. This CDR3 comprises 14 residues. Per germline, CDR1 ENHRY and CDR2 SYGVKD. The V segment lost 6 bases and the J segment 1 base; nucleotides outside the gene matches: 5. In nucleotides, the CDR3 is TGTGCCATCAGACAACAGGGGATCCAAGAGACCCAGTACTTC. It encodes CAIRQQGIQETQYF.